The next 12 T cell receptor beta chains were all read from a single sample in a study of blood T cells in healthy people across ages. Alongside a J-beta primer mix, a sample-barcoded 5' primer served in a second PCR lasting roughly 6 to 12 cycles. A single record per CDR3 protein comes from TCRdb applying MiXCR to the 5' RACE reads. The sample lists approximately 940,000 distinct CDR3 sequences, 48% occurring once. Sequencing input: blood. The receptor set was obtained from a man aged 25-40 years in good health.

This clonotype was detected only a few times. This sequence joins TRBV29-1 and TRBJ2-3, with D perhaps TRBD1 or TRBD2 (5 bases each). Germline values: CDR1 SQVTM, CDR2 ANQGSEA. CDR3 length equals 16 residues. The V end was cut by 5 bases, the J end by 3 bases, with 21 bases between. The chain's CDR3 is CSVPAKVRGATDTQYF. The CDR3 bases are TGCAGCGTTCCAGCGAAGGTTCGAGGGGCAACAGATACGCAGTATTTT.

This clonotype has more than one count but fewer than ten. CDR3 sequence: CASSELQGAYNEQFF. Here the CDR3 DNA reads TGTGCCAGCAGTGAATTGCAGGGGGCTTACAATGAGCAGTTCTTC. This chain joins TRBV6-1 and TRBJ2-1, with 8 bases matching TRBD1. V lost 2 bases to trimming and J lost 4 bases; unmatched junction nucleotides: 4. CDR3 length: 15 amino acids. CDR1 and CDR2 from the germline V gene are MNHNS and SASEGT.

The table lists this clonotype with a count of one. The rearrangement joins TRBV7-2 to TRBJ1-1; TRBD1 is a possible D gene (5 bases). Trimming cost V 1 base and J 5 bases, with 14 bases left between them. There are 15 residues in the CDR3. CDR1 is SGHTA, CDR2 FQGNSA, per germline. CDR3 sequence reads: CASSLDTGLATEAFF. The CDR3 DNA sequence: TGTGCCAGCAGCTTAGATACGGGGCTGGCAACTGAAGCTTTCTTT.

This clonotype was found a few times. This chain links TRBV29-1 with TRBJ2-3; no firm D call. V was trimmed by 2 bases and J by 11 bases, leaving 14 bases between them. The germline gives CDR1 SQVTM, CDR2 ANQGSEA. The CDR3 sequence is 12 residues long. The CDR3 region has the DNA TGCAGCGTTGAACCCTCCGCTGAGTGGCAGTATTTT. Its translation: CSVEPSAEWQYF.

The V gene is TRBV5-5, the J gene TRBJ1-5; no definite D call. Trimming cost V 4 bases and J 9 bases, with 20 bases left between them. CDR3 length: 15 residues. Germline V gene lookup returns CDR1 SGHKS and CDR2 YYEKEE (reference sequence). The CDR3 region has the DNA TGTGCCAGCAGCATCATCCCCAACGGGCATGGGCCCCAGCATTTT. It is translated as CASSIIPNGHGPQHF.

The V gene is TRBV6-6, the J gene TRBJ2-1, with D unclear. The ends were cut back, 2 bases at V and 0 bases at J, with 14 bases in the middle. Germline V CDR1 and CDR2: MNHNY, SVGAGI (reference sequence). This CDR3 has 17 residues. DNA for the CDR3: TGTGCCAGCAGTTACGTTCCGGCGAGCTCCTCCTACAATGAGCAGTTCTTC. Its translation: CASSYVPASSSYNEQFF.

This clonotype has more than one count but fewer than ten. CDR3 DNA: TGCGCCAGCAGCTTGGCCCGTCTAGCAGGAGATACGCAGTATTTT. Translating it yields CASSLARLAGDTQYF. The chain recombines TRBV5-1 with TRBJ2-3, with a weak D call TRBD2 (5 bases). Germline V gene sequence: CDR1 SGHRS, CDR2 YFSETQ. The CDR3 totals 15 residues. V gave up 0 bases and J gave up 5 bases, with 13 bases separating them.

As to this clonotype: A junction boundary mismatches the germline segment, possibly from a read error. CDR3 DNA sequence: TGTGCCAGCAGCCCAACACAGGGGGTTGGCCACACCTTC. It encodes CASSPTQGVGHTF. This chain links TRBV7-2 with TRBJ1-2; TRBD1 aligns across 8 bases. The CDR3 contains 13 residues. Germline CDR1 SGHTA, CDR2 FQGNSA.

This chain connects TRBV2 to TRBJ2-1, with D hard to call. The CDR3 is made up of 14 amino acids. Germline CDR1 SNHLY, CDR2 FYNNEI. V was trimmed by 7 bases and J by 0 bases, leaving 10 bases between them. The DNA of the CDR3 is TGTGCCAGCACAGGAGATCTCTCCTACAATGAGCAGTTCTTC. This codes for CASTGDLSYNEQFF.

The chain has TRBV3-1 and TRBJ1-1; possible D gene TRBD1, 5 bases. In germline, CDR1 is LGHDT, CDR2 YNNKEL (reference sequence). The CDR3 is 14 amino acids. Deletions cut 1 base from V and 5 bases from J, with 11 bases between. The CDR3, as DNA: TGTGCCAGCAGCCAAGGGCAGGGAGGAACTGAAGCTTTCTTT. Translated: CASSQGQGGTEAFF.

The chain couples TRBV6-5 to TRBJ1-1; no definite D call. The V and J ends lost 8 bases and 0 bases respectively, with 13 bases between them. The CDR3 spans 14 residues. Looked up from germline, CDR1 is MNHEY and CDR2 is SVGAGI. CDR3 loop: CASGRVGMNTEAFF. CDR3 DNA sequence: TGTGCCAGCGGGAGGGTGGGCATGAACACTGAAGCTTTCTTT.

This clonotype was counted once. The junction does not match germline at one end; this may be a read error. The chain employs TRBV24-1 and TRBJ2-1, with 10 bases identical to TRBD1. The CDR3 contains 16 residues. Germline V gives CDR1 KGHDR, CDR2 SFDVKD. CDR3 DNA: TGCGCCACCAGTGATTTGGGACAGGGGACGGACAATGAGCAGTTCTTC. Translation: CATSDLGQGTDNEQFF.